Sequencing of this T cell receptor beta chain was carried out in a study of blood T cell repertoires in COVID-19. Sequencing was performed with immunoSEQ multiplex PCR; in TCRdb, only in-frame clones are kept and a portion is missing. Counted here are 270,000 or so clones, 89% occurring once; the ten biggest clones make up around 4.6%. Germline-derived CDR1 and CDR2 are SGHTA and FQGNSA. The CDR3 length is 16 residues. Trimming cost V 3 bases and J 6 bases; bases outside gene matches: 10. This chain links TRBV7-2 with TRBJ1-5, with 8 bases that match TRBD1. The sequence derives from a woman aged 40-49 years who had recovered from COVID-19. Sequences were obtained from peripheral blood. CDR3 DNA: TGTGCCAGCAGCTTGCGAACGGGACAGGTTTCTCAGCCCCAGCATTTT. This sequence encodes CASSLRTGQVSQPQHF.